Presented here are 31 T cell receptor beta chains from one specimen sequenced in a study of blood T cell repertoires in COVID-19. Measured with immunoSEQ multiplex PCR; TCRdb has only the in-frame clones, and not every one. In the table there are approximately 21,000 clones, 75% to 90% of which are singletons. Sequencing input: peripheral blood. All receptors come from a human donor with acute or convalescent COVID-19. The donor label of this sample is uncertain.

This rearrangement joins TRBV21-1 to TRBJ2-5; TRBD2, the table's D call, was not compared with the DNA. TRBV21-1 counts as a pseudogene. CDR3 length: 17 residues. The CDR3 sequence is CASSKGEANLREETQYF. CDR3 coding DNA: TGTGCCAGCAGCAAAGGGGAGGCCAACCTAAGGGAAGAGACCCAGTACTTC.

The rearrangement uses TRBV15 and TRBJ2-1; 8 nucleotides match TRBD2. Trimming took 0 bases from V and 9 from J; bases not matched to a gene: 4. The CDR3 has 14 amino acids. Germline V lookup: CDR1 LNHNV, CDR2 YYDKDF (reference sequence). The CDR3 spells CATSREAGAFEQFF. The CDR3 nucleotides read TGTGCCACCAGCAGAGAAGCGGGAGCTTTTGAGCAGTTCTTC.

This chain links TRBV11-2 with TRBJ2-2, with 7 bases fitting TRBD1. CDR3 size: 14 residues. V gave up 6 bases and J gave up 1 base; unmatched junction bases: 2. CDR1 and CDR2 (germline): SGHAT, FQNNGV. CDR3: CASSRQGNTGELFF. The CDR3 bases are TGTGCCAGCAGTCGACAGGGGAACACCGGGGAGCTGTTTTTT.

The chain is built from TRBV30 and TRBJ2-1, with TRBD2 matching over 9 bases. CDR1 and CDR2 from the germline V gene are GTSNPN and SVGIG (reference sequence). CDR3 length equals 12 residues. The trim removed 2 bases at V and 16 bases at J, leaving 9 bases unmatched. The CDR3 loop reads CAWSRSSGRRFF. The CDR3, as DNA: TGTGCCTGGAGTCGTTCCAGCGGGAGGCGATTCTTC.

V usage is TRBV21-1 and J usage is TRBJ2-7; the table gives TRBD1 as D, unverified against the DNA. TRBV21-1 is an annotated pseudogene. The CDR3 is made up of 15 amino acids. CDR3: CASAERGSLTYEQYF. CDR3 in DNA: TGTGCCAGCGCAGAAAGGGGGTCCCTAACCTACGAGCAGTACTTC.

The chain joins TRBV20-1 to TRBJ1-1; D not resolved. V dropped 3 bases and J dropped 10 bases, with 15 bases sitting between them. Germline CDR1 is DFQATT and CDR2 is SNEGSKA (reference sequence). The CDR3 extends over 12 amino acids. In DNA, the CDR3 is TGCAGTGCTAGTGGCCCCGGGGAGCGAGCTTTCTTT. Encoded protein: CSASGPGERAFF.

In this sample, this clone turned up once. The V call is TRBV11-1, the J call TRBJ2-2; TRBD2 aligns across 8 bases. The V segment lost 0 bases and the J segment 4 bases; nucleotides outside the gene matches: 7. The CDR3 has 17 amino acids. Germline CDR1 is SGHAT and CDR2 is FQDESV (reference sequence). The CDR3: CASSLALLADPTGELFF. The CDR3 DNA is TGTGCCAGCAGCTTAGCACTACTAGCGGACCCCACCGGGGAGCTGTTTTTT.

The chain employs TRBV5-6 and TRBJ1-2, with D perhaps matching TRBD1 (5 bases). CDR3 size: 15 residues. V shed 3 bases and J shed 4 bases, with 16 bases lying between them. In germline, CDR1 is SGHDT, CDR2 YYEEEE. The CDR3: CASSSYPTGTYGYTF. The CDR3 coding sequence is TGTGCCAGCAGCTCGTACCCTACAGGCACCTATGGCTACACCTTC.

This clone was picked up one time. This chain connects TRBV19 to TRBJ1-2, with TRBD1 as a possible D gene (5 bases). Looked up from germline, CDR1 is LNHDA and CDR2 is SQIVND (reference sequence). Trimming stripped 7 bases from V and 6 bases from J, with 12 bases between. The CDR3 extends over 12 amino acids. CDR3 sequence (DNA): TGTGCCAGTACTCTCGGGGGAAATGGCTACACCTTC. Amino acids: CASTLGGNGYTF. Together with reference TRBV19 and TRBJ1-2, the CDR3 gives the full variable domain: DGGITQSPKYLFRKEGQNVTLSCEQNLNHDAMYWYRQDPGQGLRLIYYSQIVNDFQKGDIAEGYSVSREKKESFPLTVTSAQKNPTAFYLCASTLGGNGYTFGSGTRLTVV.

The chain employs TRBV5-4 and TRBJ2-5, with 9 bases matching TRBD1. The CDR3 consists of 16 residues. Germline V gives CDR1 SGHNT, CDR2 YYREEE (reference sequence). Unmatched junction bases numbered 8, after V lost 4 bases and J lost 1 base. The CDR3 sequence: CASSRARTGVQETQYF. The CDR3 nucleotides read TGTGCCAGCAGCCGCGCTCGGACAGGGGTCCAAGAGACCCAGTACTTC.

This sequence joins TRBV6-5 and TRBJ2-7; TRBD1 aligns across 7 bases. Germline CDR1 MNHEY, CDR2 SVGAGI. V shed 7 bases and J 0 bases; nucleotides not matched to a gene: 6. The CDR3 is made up of 14 amino acids. The CDR3 DNA sequence: TGTGCCAGCAAAGACAGGGCCGACTCCTACGAGCAGTACTTC. Translated, it gives CASKDRADSYEQYF.

The sample holds one count of this clone. The V and J genes are TRBV5-1 and TRBJ2-5; perhaps TRBD2 as D (6 bases). The V end lost 1 base, the J end lost 4 bases, and 11 bases lay between the germline ends. This CDR3 region has 14 residues. Germline V gene sequence: CDR1 SGHRS, CDR2 YFSETQ. The CDR3 here is CASSLTLGGETQYF. The CDR3 nucleotides are TGCGCCAGCAGCTTGACGCTCGGGGGAGAGACCCAGTACTTC.

This chain uses TRBV4-2 with TRBJ1-6; TRBD1 might be the D (6 bases). There are 17 residues in the CDR3. In germline, CDR1 is LGHNA, CDR2 YNFKEQ. V lost 1 base to trimming and J lost 10 bases, with 20 bases between them. CDR3 DNA sequence: TGTGCCAGCAGCCAAGGTTTGGACCGGGACACGGGCTCACCCCTCCACTTT. Translated, it gives CASSQGLDRDTGSPLHF.

CDR3 in amino acids: CASSATDLNNEQFF. DNA for the CDR3: TGTGCCAGCAGTGCAACGGACTTGAACAATGAGCAGTTCTTC. The chain is built from TRBV2 and TRBJ2-1; D may be TRBD2 (5 bases). Between the trimmed V and J ends, which lost 4 bases and 5 bases, there was a span of 12 bases. The germline V gene has CDR1 SNHLY and CDR2 FYNNEI. The CDR3 is 14 amino acids.

This chain connects TRBV24-1 to TRBJ1-4, with TRBD1 matching over 10 bases. The CDR3 extends over 19 amino acids. With 1 base clipped from V and 6 bases from J, the junction kept 13 bases outside the gene matches. Germline CDR1 KGHDR, CDR2 SFDVKD. The CDR3 DNA reads as TGTGCCACCAGTGATTTCCCGGGACAGGGGCATAAACCGGATGAAAAACTGTTTTTT. Residues: CATSDFPGQGHKPDEKLFF.

V usage is TRBV18 and J usage is TRBJ1-4; maybe TRBD1 (6 bases). Germline V gene lookup returns CDR1 KGHSH and CDR2 LQKENI. V gave up 2 bases and J gave up 7 bases, with 23 bases separating them. The CDR3 loop spans 18 amino acids. Written as DNA, the CDR3 is TGTGCCAGCTCACCAATACTGAAGAACGTGGGGGCGGGTGAAAAACTGTTTTTT. This translates into CASSPILKNVGAGEKLFF.

V is TRBV4-2 and J is TRBJ1-4; no reliable D call. The germline CDR1 and CDR2 sequences are LGHNA and YNFKEQ. The CDR3 covers 15 residues. With 4 bases removed from V and 1 base from J, the gap between germline ends came to 10 bases. The CDR3 loop reads CASSRGGLTNEKLFF. For the CDR3, the DNA is TGTGCCAGCAGCCGGGGAGGGTTAACTAATGAAAAACTGTTTTTT.

This sequence joins TRBV11-3 and TRBJ2-1; D might be TRBD2 (6 bases). The V gene lost 4 bases and the J gene lost 6 bases, with 22 bases spanning the gap. Germline values: CDR1 SGHNT, CDR2 YENEEA. The CDR3 length is 17 residues. The CDR3 sequence: CASSSATVGGHLNEQFF. CDR3 bases: TGTGCCAGCAGCTCCGCTACTGTGGGGGGTCACCTCAATGAGCAGTTCTTC. The full variable domain, with the rest looked up from reference TRBV11-3 and TRBJ2-1, is EAGVVQSPRYKIIEKKQPVAFWCNPISGHNTLYWYLQNLGQGPELLIRYENEEAVDDSQLPKDRFSAERLKGVDSTLKIQPAELGDSAVYLCASSSATVGGHLNEQFFGPGTRLTVL.

The chain employs TRBV12-5 and TRBJ2-3; TRBD2 aligns across 10 bases. With V trimmed by 6 bases and J by 3 bases, 3 bases remained unmatched. The CDR3 runs 14 residues. Germline-derived CDR1 and CDR2 are LGHNT and FRNRAP. CDR3 residues: CASGSGGGTDTQYF. CDR3 bases: TGTGCTAGTGGGAGCGGGGGGGGGACAGATACGCAGTATTTT.

The chain is built from TRBV18 and TRBJ1-6; 9 bases fit TRBD1. Trimming took 6 bases from V and 10 from J; bases not matched to a gene: 10. CDR1 and CDR2 (germline): KGHSH, LQKENI. The CDR3 is 15 residues long. The CDR3 protein is CASSRLGQGGSPLHF. CDR3 in DNA: TGTGCCAGCTCGAGATTGGGACAGGGAGGATCACCCCTCCACTTT.

V and J are TRBV2 and TRBJ1-5; D is uncertain. Per germline, CDR1 SNHLY and CDR2 FYNNEI. Between the trimmed V and J ends, which lost 4 bases and 5 bases, there was a span of 9 bases. CDR3 size: 13 residues. The CDR3 sequence: CASSGGDYQPQHF. CDR3 DNA sequence: TGTGCCAGCAGTGGGGGAGATTATCAGCCCCAGCATTTT.

V usage is TRBV3-1 (or the pseudogene TRBV3-2) and J usage is TRBJ2-1; D is ambiguous. V was pared by 0 bases and J by 9 bases, with 12 bases between. The germline V gene encodes CDR1 LGHDT and CDR2 YNNKEL (reference sequence). CDR3 length equals 14 residues. CDR3 sequence (DNA): TGTGCCAGCAGCCAAGATTTCCGGGTTGGTGAGCAGTTCTTC. This translates into CASSQDFRVGEQFF.

The chain employs TRBV19 and TRBJ1-1; maybe TRBD1 (6 bases). This CDR3 region has 14 residues. Germline assignment: CDR1 LNHDA and CDR2 SQIVND (reference sequence). V was cut by 10 bases and J by 0 bases, with 15 bases left in between. CDR3 sequence reads: CATQGGVVNTEAFF. In DNA, the CDR3 is TGTGCCACCCAAGGGGGGGTCGTGAACACTGAAGCTTTCTTT.

In this sample, this clone turned up a few times. The chain recombines TRBV2 with TRBJ1-3; D unresolved. Germline V gene sequence: CDR1 SNHLY, CDR2 FYNNEI. Trimming removed 8 bases at V and 0 bases at J, with 5 bases between. This CDR3 region has 12 residues. The CDR3 DNA reads as TGTGCCAGCCGGAGCTCTGGAAACACCATATATTTT. Its translation: CASRSSGNTIYF.

This clone was observed a single time. The V gene is TRBV3-1 (or the pseudogene TRBV3-2), the J gene TRBJ2-5, with no clear D. Trimming pared 1 base from V and 1 base from J, leaving 4 bases between. The germline CDR1 and CDR2 sequences are LGHDT and YNNKEL (reference sequence). This CDR3 spans 13 amino acids. The CDR3 nucleotides read TGTGCCAGCAGCCAAGCCCTCCAAGAGACCCAGTACTTC. This translates into CASSQALQETQYF.

The chain uses TRBV6-2 or TRBV6-3 and TRBJ1-2, with unresolved D. The germline CDR1 and CDR2 sequences are MNHEY and SVGEGT. CDR3 length: 15 amino acids. Trimming removed 0 bases from V and 4 bases from J, with 12 bases in between. The CDR3 DNA reads TGTGCCAGCAGTTACTCGACTTTACTGCCCTATGGCTACACCTTC. Translation gives CASSYSTLLPYGYTF.

The J gene is TRBJ2-5, the V gene TRBV7-9; 8 bases are shared with TRBD1. Trimming took 5 bases from V and 1 from J; bases not matched to a gene: 3. The CDR3 has 14 amino acids. CDR1 is SEHNR and CDR2 is FQNEAQ in the germline V gene (reference sequence). The CDR3 is CASSTGGSQETQYF. The DNA for the CDR3 is TGTGCCAGCAGCACAGGGGGTAGCCAAGAGACCCAGTACTTC.

In its sample, this clone was seen once. The rearrangement links TRBV25-1 to TRBJ1-6; D unclear. This CDR3 contains 13 residues. V gave up 0 bases and J gave up 11 bases, with 8 bases separating them. The V gene's germline CDR1 is MGHDK and CDR2 SYGVNS. CDR3 amino acids: CASSEYEGAPLHF. The CDR3 nucleotides are TGTGCCAGCAGTGAATACGAGGGAGCACCCCTCCACTTT. Based on the CDR3 plus reference TRBV25-1 and TRBJ1-6, the full variable domain is EADIYQTPRYLVIGTGKKITLECSQTMGHDKMYWYQQDPGMELHLIHYSYGVNSTEKGDLSSESTVSRIRTEHFPLTLESARPSHTSQYLCASSEYEGAPLHFGNGTRLTVT.

This sequence joins TRBV7-3 and TRBJ2-1; 12 bases align to TRBD2. Germline trimming cut 1 base from V and 1 base from J; bases unmatched to any gene: 11. The length of the CDR3 is 20 residues. CDR1 and CDR2 from the germline V gene are SGHTA and FQGTGA. The CDR3 is CASSLNPLGLAGGSYNEQFF. CDR3 DNA sequence: TGTGCCAGCAGCTTAAACCCCTTAGGTCTAGCGGGAGGGTCCTACAATGAGCAGTTCTTC.

This clone was seen only a few times. This chain links TRBV5-1 with TRBJ2-2; 13 bases are a match to TRBD2. Germline CDR1 and CDR2: SGHRS and YFSETQ. The CDR3 contains 17 residues. J was trimmed by 5 bases and V by 1 base; bases with no gene match: 5. The CDR3 here is CASSLQGGLAGTGELFF. CDR3 DNA sequence: TGCGCCAGCAGCTTGCAAGGGGGACTAGCGGGGACCGGGGAGCTGTTTTTT.

This clone was observed a few times. V usage is TRBV5-4 and J usage is TRBJ1-2; 10 bases are shared with TRBD1. Germline loops: CDR1 SGHNT, CDR2 YYREEE (reference sequence). J gave up 8 bases and V 5 bases, and 15 bases lay outside the gene matches. This CDR3 region has 16 residues. The CDR3 DNA is TGTGCCAGCAGAAAGACAGGGGGCGTTCGGGGGAGCGGCTACACCTTC. This codes for CASRKTGGVRGSGYTF.